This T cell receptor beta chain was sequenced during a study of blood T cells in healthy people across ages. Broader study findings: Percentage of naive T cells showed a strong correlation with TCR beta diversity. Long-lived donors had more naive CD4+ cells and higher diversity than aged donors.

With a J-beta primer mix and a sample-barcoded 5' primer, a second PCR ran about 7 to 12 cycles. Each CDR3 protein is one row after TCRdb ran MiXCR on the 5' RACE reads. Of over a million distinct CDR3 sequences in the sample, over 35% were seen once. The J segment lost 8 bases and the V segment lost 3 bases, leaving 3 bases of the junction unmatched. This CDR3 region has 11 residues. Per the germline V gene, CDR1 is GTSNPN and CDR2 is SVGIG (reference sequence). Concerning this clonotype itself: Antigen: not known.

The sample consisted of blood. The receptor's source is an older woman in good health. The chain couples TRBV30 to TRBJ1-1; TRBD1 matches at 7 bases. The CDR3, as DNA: TGTGCCTGGAGGACAGGGTACGAAGCTTTCTTT. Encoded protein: CAWRTGYEAFF.